These 13 T cell receptor beta chains originate from one sample sequenced in a study of blood T cell repertoires in COVID-19. Assay: immunoSEQ multiplex PCR; the TCRdb copy retains only in-frame clones and omits some. In the table there are fewer than 350,000 clones, around nine tenths of which are singletons. The sample consisted of peripheral blood. The receptor set was obtained from a woman aged 55 to 70 with COVID-19, enrolled during active disease.

This clone was detected ten times or more. This chain joins TRBV4-2 and TRBJ1-2; D gene ambiguous. The CDR3 length is 16 residues. Germline V lookup: CDR1 LGHNA, CDR2 YNFKEQ. Trimming took off 1 base at V and 1 base at J, with 13 bases between the two ends. The CDR3 reads CASSQVEAAGNYGYTF. In DNA, the CDR3 is TGTGCCAGCAGCCAAGTTGAGGCAGCCGGTAACTATGGCTACACCTTC.

The rearrangement links TRBV11-2 to TRBJ2-7; 10 nucleotides line up with TRBD1. CDR1 is SGHAT and CDR2 is FQNNGV in the germline V gene. With 0 bases clipped from V and 13 bases from J, the junction kept 6 bases outside the gene matches. The CDR3 length is 13 residues. CDR3 protein: CASSLDQGTGEYF. The CDR3 nucleotides are TGTGCCAGCAGCTTAGATCAAGGGACAGGGGAATACTTC.

V and J are TRBV28 and TRBJ1-4; 7 nucleotides match TRBD1. Per germline, CDR1 MDHEN and CDR2 SYDVKM. V dropped 2 bases and J dropped 4; count of bases not matched to a gene: 13. The CDR3 has 18 amino acids. The CDR3 here is CASSLIGAGGLDNEKLFF. The CDR3 DNA follows: TGTGCCAGCAGTTTAATAGGGGCAGGGGGGCTTGATAATGAAAAACTGTTTTTT.

The chain uses TRBV28 and TRBJ2-2, with a tentative D call TRBD1 (6 bases). V was clipped by 6 bases and J by 3 bases, with 17 bases between them. The CDR3 length is 16 residues. Germline lookup yields CDR1 MDHEN and CDR2 SYDVKM. This CDR3 is CASSLFLTGYTGELFF. CDR3 nucleotides: TGTGCCAGCAGCCTTTTTTTGACAGGCTACACCGGGGAGCTGTTTTTT.

The V call is TRBV7-3, the J call TRBJ1-2; D might be TRBD1 (5 bases). The germline CDR1 and CDR2 sequences are SGHTA and FQGTGA. The CDR3 sequence is 16 residues long. The V end lost 0 bases, the J end lost 0 bases, and 11 bases lay between the germline ends. CDR3 nucleotide sequence: TGTGCCAGCAGCTTAACCGGGGGGTCCACTAACTATGGCTACACCTTC. Protein product: CASSLTGGSTNYGYTF.

The chain recombines TRBV5-1 with TRBJ2-3; 12 bases align to TRBD2. Unmatched junction bases numbered 3, after V lost 0 bases and J lost 4 bases. CDR3 length: 16 residues. Germline V lookup: CDR1 SGHRS, CDR2 YFSETQ. The CDR3 region has the DNA TGCGCCAGCAGCTTGGAGGCTAGCGGGGGGGCAGATACGCAGTATTTT. Its translation: CASSLEASGGADTQYF.

The chain couples TRBV11-2 to TRBJ2-7; D may be TRBD2 (5 bases). The germline V gene encodes CDR1 SGHAT and CDR2 FQNNGV. The CDR3 runs 13 residues. V dropped 6 bases and J dropped 2 bases, with 11 bases sitting between them. CDR3 sequence reads: CASSRDPAYEQYF. The CDR3 DNA sequence: TGTGCCAGCAGTCGGGATCCCGCCTACGAGCAGTACTTC.

CDR3 DNA: TGCAGCGGCGCAGGAGGCATCGGCAATCAGCCCCAGCATTTT. Translating it yields CSGAGGIGNQPQHF. V gene TRBV29-1 combines with J gene TRBJ1-5; no firm D call. Germline CDR1 reads SQVTM; CDR2 reads ANQGSEA. V dropped 7 bases and J dropped 2 bases, with 15 bases sitting between them. This CDR3 spans 14 amino acids.

This clone appeared a single time. CDR3 nucleotides: TGTGCCAGCAGCTCTTTTAAACGGGGGGGCCTCGAAGATACGCAGTATTTT. Its translation: CASSSFKRGGLEDTQYF. The chain combines TRBV11-2 with TRBJ2-3; TRBD2 matches 8 bases. Looked up from germline, CDR1 is SGHAT and CDR2 is FQNNGV. The V gene end was trimmed by 4 bases and the J gene end by 5 bases; junction bases not matched to a gene: 14. This CDR3 region has 17 residues. Based on the CDR3 plus reference TRBV11-2 and TRBJ2-3, the full variable domain is EAGVAQSPRYKIIEKRQSVAFWCNPISGHATLYWYQQILGQGPKLLIQFQNNGVVDDSQLPKDRFSAERLKGVDSTLKIQPAKLEDSAVYLCASSSFKRGGLEDTQYFGPGTRLTVL.

This chain links TRBV5-8 with TRBJ2-5, with D possibly matching TRBD2 (5 bases). Deletions cut 0 bases from V and 3 bases from J, with 9 bases between. The germline V gene encodes CDR1 SGHTS and CDR2 YDEGEE. There are 14 residues in the CDR3. The CDR3 sequence: CASSLGGSKETQYF. DNA of the CDR3: TGTGCCAGCAGCTTGGGAGGGAGTAAAGAGACCCAGTACTTC.

The chain couples TRBV2 to TRBJ1-5; a weak D match, TRBD1 (6 bases). CDR3 length: 15 residues. The ends were cut back, 6 bases at V and 0 bases at J, with 12 bases in the middle. Per germline, CDR1 SNHLY and CDR2 FYNNEI. The CDR3 reads CASSLGGASNQPQHF. In DNA form, the CDR3 reads TGTGCCAGCAGCCTAGGGGGGGCTAGCAATCAGCCCCAGCATTTT.

Regarding this clone: Other DNA sequences in the sample encode the same CDR3. V is TRBV5-1 and J is TRBJ2-5; 8 bases are a match to TRBD1. The J segment lost 1 base and the V segment lost 2 bases, leaving 4 bases of the junction unmatched. This CDR3 contains 15 residues. Germline CDR1 SGHRS, CDR2 YFSETQ. In nucleotides, the CDR3 is TGCGCCAGCAGCTTAGTAACAGGGGGCCAAGAGACCCAGTACTTC. This gives the protein CASSLVTGGQETQYF.

CDR3 residues: CASSPSPYTGELFF. The CDR3 coding sequence is TGTGCCAGCTCACCGTCCCCCTACACCGGGGAGCTGTTTTTT. The chain couples TRBV18 to TRBJ2-2; D ambiguous. CDR3 length: 14 residues. Germline V gene sequence: CDR1 KGHSH, CDR2 LQKENI. Deletions cut 3 bases from V and 3 bases from J, with 8 bases between.